A selection of T cell receptor beta chains follows, all from one sample in a study of response to subunit inactivated influenza vaccine. Via MiXCR, TCRdb re-called the RT-PCR reads, giving one row per CDR3 protein. The table records roughly 700,000 distinct CDR3 sequences, about a sixth of them present only once. Sequenced here: PBMCs from blood, sampled 11 to 12 days after vaccination. These receptors all stem from a middle-aged man who received an inactivated influenza vaccine. CDR3s include the opening cysteine and the closing phenylalanine or tryptophan. Each record gives: V gene, CDR3 protein.

v_call: TRBV5-5; cdr3_aa: CASSLSTGRDNSPLHF
v_call: TRBV18; cdr3_aa: CASSPTNDRSLHF
v_call: TRBV6-2/TRBV6-3; cdr3_aa: CASSVGQLLYEQYF
v_call: TRBV12-3/TRBV12-4; cdr3_aa: CASSLGWSHNEQFF
v_call: TRBV4-2; cdr3_aa: CTSSQGLAGGPNEQFF
v_call: TRBV27; cdr3_aa: CASSPHRTGGQETQYF
v_call: TRBV20-1; cdr3_aa: CSGSGTGGGYTF
v_call: TRBV7-8; cdr3_aa: CASSRDRGRDNEQFF
v_call: TRBV7-8; cdr3_aa: CASSLVASGRARGSYEQYF
v_call: TRBV25-1; cdr3_aa: CASSESPADVQYF
v_call: TRBV11-3; cdr3_aa: CASSSGTEPYEQYF
v_call: TRBV29-1; cdr3_aa: CSVLDSSSGANVLTF
v_call: TRBV5-1; cdr3_aa: CASSLAGTSGGTDTQYF
v_call: TRBV15; cdr3_aa: CATSRDRGIYEQYF
v_call: TRBV11-2; cdr3_aa: CASSLVASGGVGTDTQYF
v_call: TRBV6-2/TRBV6-3; cdr3_aa: CASLTSGSTDTQYF
v_call: TRBV7-2; cdr3_aa: CASSAPGLDLAKNIQYF
v_call: TRBV7-2; cdr3_aa: CASSFGRGLYQETQYF
v_call: TRBV28; cdr3_aa: CASSSGTIPTRQYF
v_call: TRBV11-2; cdr3_aa: CASTPDYTGELFF
v_call: TRBV7-9; cdr3_aa: CASSFPSGGGYEQYF
v_call: TRBV20-1; cdr3_aa: CSASRATSGYNEQFF
v_call: TRBV9; cdr3_aa: CASSVGASTSYEQYF
v_call: TRBV6-2/TRBV6-3; cdr3_aa: CASSLGLAVVPDTQYF
v_call: TRBV20-1; cdr3_aa: CSAPDPSRDQPQHF
v_call: TRBV4-2; cdr3_aa: CASSQDGPAGPTEAFF